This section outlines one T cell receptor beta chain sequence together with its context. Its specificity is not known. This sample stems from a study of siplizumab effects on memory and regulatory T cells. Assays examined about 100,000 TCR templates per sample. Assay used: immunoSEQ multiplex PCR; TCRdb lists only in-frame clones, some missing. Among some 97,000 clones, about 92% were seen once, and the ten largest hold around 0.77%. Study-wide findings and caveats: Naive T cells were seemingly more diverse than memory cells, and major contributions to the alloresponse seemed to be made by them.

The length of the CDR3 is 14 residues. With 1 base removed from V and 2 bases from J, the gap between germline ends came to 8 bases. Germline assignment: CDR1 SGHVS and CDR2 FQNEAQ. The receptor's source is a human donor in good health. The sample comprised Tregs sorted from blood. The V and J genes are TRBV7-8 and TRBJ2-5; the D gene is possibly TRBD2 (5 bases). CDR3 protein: CASSLGTVQETQYF. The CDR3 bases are TGTGCCAGCAGCTTAGGGACTGTACAAGAGACCCAGTACTTC. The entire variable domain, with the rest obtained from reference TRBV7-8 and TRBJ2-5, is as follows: GAGVSQSPRYKVAKRGQDVALRCDPISGHVSLFWYQQALGQGPEFLTYFQNEAQLDKSGLPSDRFFAERPEGSVSTLKIQRTQQEDSAVYLCASSLGTVQETQYFGPGTRLLVL.